This TCR beta chain was profiled in a study of control samples from healthy donors and cancer patients. Deletions cut 0 bases from V and 9 bases from J, with 12 bases between. Germline V gene data show CDR1 as SGHNT and CDR2 as YYREEE (reference sequence). The CDR3 length is 13 residues. Sequenced by immunoSEQ multiplex PCR; TCRdb stores in-frame clones only, minus some. The table has 130,000 or so clones, 70% to 90% seen once. The rearrangement links TRBV5-4 to TRBJ2-5; D is possibly TRBD2 (6 bases). The source of this sequence is a man in his fifties or sixties in good health. Sequencing was performed on blood. CDR3 bases: TGTGCCAGCAGCTTGGAGGGACTCCGATCCCAGTACTTC. Translating it yields CASSLEGLRSQYF.